These 27 T cell receptor beta chains originate from one sample sequenced in a study of spatial heterogeneity in lung cancer. Study outcomes and limitations: The number of expanded tumor alpha and beta chains correlated with mutation number.

These receptors' targets are unknown. TCRdb ran MiXCR on the 5' RACE reads and lists one entry per CDR3 protein. The sample includes approximately 800 distinct CDR3 sequences, approximately 15% of them seen just once. The time point here: sample taken at primary tumor resection. The sample in question was lung tumor tissue, obtained at surgery. The origin of the receptors is a male donor with early-stage non-small cell lung cancer.

To note about this clonotype: The junction shows a germline mismatch at one end, possibly a read error. Being off target in a library aimed at alpha chains, this beta chain has a size of little meaning. The gene calls are TRBV24-1 and TRBJ2-1, with D possibly being TRBD2 (5 bases). Germline values: CDR1 KGHDR, CDR2 SFDVKD. This CDR3 comprises 15 residues. In nucleotides, the CDR3 is TGTGTCACCAGCGGCGTCCGGAGACGGGATAATGAGCAGTTCTTC. The encoded protein is CVTSGVRRRDNEQFF.

Relative to its sample, this clonotype is medium-sized (0.01 to 0.1%). Because the library targeted alpha chains, this beta chain is an off-target read whose size means little. V is TRBV7-2 and J is TRBJ2-3; the match to TRBD1 covers 7 bases. Per the germline V gene, CDR1 is SGHTA and CDR2 is FQGNSA. V lost 8 bases and J lost 4; bases outside the gene matches: 15. The CDR3 is 16 amino acids. CDR3 bases: TGTGCCAGCGCACCCCTGGGATCCCAGGGGGCAGATACGCAGTATTTT. Translation gives CASAPLGSQGADTQYF.

This clonotype is medium-sized within its sample. A library made for alpha chains picked up this beta chain off target, so its size means little. The J gene is TRBJ1-1, the V gene TRBV27; no definite D call. V was shortened by 0 bases and J by 1 base, with 9 bases between the two germline ends. From germline, CDR1 is MNHEY and CDR2 SMNVEV (reference sequence). The length of the CDR3 is 15 residues. The CDR3 loop is CASSLSRAENTEAFF. In DNA, the CDR3 is TGTGCCAGCAGTTTATCACGGGCGGAGAACACTGAAGCTTTCTTT.

This clonotype is medium-sized in the sample. Within a library made for alpha chains, this beta chain is off target, and its count is uninformative. The chain has TRBV5-1 and TRBJ2-1; 7 bases line up with TRBD1. The V segment lost 3 bases and the J segment 6 bases; nucleotides outside the gene matches: 9. CDR3 size: 15 residues. Per germline, CDR1 SGHRS and CDR2 YFSETQ. CDR3 DNA sequence: TGCGCCAGCAGCTCCGATGGGACAGCTTCCAATGAGCAGTTCTTC. The encoded protein is CASSSDGTASNEQFF. Together with reference TRBV5-1 and TRBJ2-1, the CDR3 gives the full variable domain: KAGVTQTPRYLIKTRGQQVTLSCSPISGHRSVSWYQQTPGQGLQFLFEYFSETQRNKGNFPGRFSGRQFSNSRSEMNVSTLELGDSALYLCASSSDGTASNEQFFGPGTRLTVL.

Judged by abundance, this clonotype is large. This beta chain is an off-target read within a library intended for alpha chains, so its frequency means little. The chain carries TRBV5-1 and TRBJ1-2, with a possible D match to TRBD1 (5 bases). CDR1 and CDR2 from the germline V gene are SGHRS and YFSETQ. The CDR3 spans 13 residues. V gave up 4 bases and J gave up 7 bases, with 14 bases separating them. CDR3 sequence (DNA): TGCGCCAGCAGCGACCGGGACGATACTGGCTACACCTTC. Its protein product is CASSDRDDTGYTF.

In its sample, this clonotype is medium-sized. The library was prepared for alpha chains; this beta chain is a stray read, so its frequency means little. The chain combines TRBV18 with TRBJ2-4; the match to TRBD2 covers 9 bases. The germline V gene encodes CDR1 KGHSH and CDR2 LQKENI. The CDR3 is 19 amino acids. V gave up 3 bases and J gave up 0 bases; unmatched junction bases: 12. CDR3: CASSPGGTSPDLAKNIQYF. The CDR3 DNA reads TGTGCCAGCTCACCTGGGGGGACTAGCCCCGATCTAGCCAAAAACATTCAGTACTTC.

Remarks on this clonotype: This beta chain is an unintended read in a library built for alpha chains; its size means little. The chain combines TRBV18 with TRBJ2-2, with a weak D call TRBD2 (5 bases). In germline, CDR1 is KGHSH, CDR2 LQKENI. The CDR3 is 15 amino acids. V dropped 3 bases and J dropped 10 bases, with 18 bases sitting between them. The CDR3 DNA reads as TGTGCCAGCTCACCCCTGGCCCTCCCGCGGGTGGAGCTGTTTTTT. Its translation is CASSPLALPRVELFF.

In its sample, this clonotype ranks as large. As an off-target read in a library built for alpha chains, this beta chain has a frequency of little significance. The chain employs TRBV12-3 or TRBV12-4 and TRBJ1-2; D perhaps matches TRBD1 (5 bases). The CDR3 is 14 residues long. The V end lost 3 bases, the J end lost 5 bases, and 13 bases lay between the germline ends. The CDR3 DNA reads as TGTGCCAGCAGTTTCGGCGGGGCAGCATATGGCTACACCTTC. This sequence encodes CASSFGGAAYGYTF.

The sample holds a few counts of this clonotype. This beta chain is a stray sequence in a library constructed for alpha chains; its clone size is not meaningful. Here the CDR3 DNA reads TGTGCCAGCAGTTGGTATCCGGGACAGGGTCTCTATGGCTACACCTTC. Its translation: CASSWYPGQGLYGYTF. This chain links TRBV27 with TRBJ1-2; TRBD1 aligns across 9 bases. The germline V gene encodes CDR1 MNHEY and CDR2 SMNVEV (reference sequence). The CDR3 is 16 residues long. V dropped 4 bases and J dropped 4; count of bases not matched to a gene: 10.

Within the sample, this clonotype is large (0.1 to 1%). Since the library was made to target alpha chains, this beta chain is a stray read and its abundance is not meaningful. The chain combines TRBV7-2 with TRBJ2-7; TRBD1 matches 9 bases. V lost 4 bases, J lost 12 bases, and 7 bases stayed unmatched. Germline CDR1 reads SGHTA; CDR2 reads FQGNSA. The CDR3 is 12 residues long. In DNA form, the CDR3 reads TGTGCCAGCAGCTCAGATCCGGGACAGGGGTACTTC. Its protein is CASSSDPGQGYF.

This clonotype counts as large. Because this beta chain is a stray read in a library intended to capture alpha chains, its abundance should not be given much weight. This chain uses TRBV7-2 with TRBJ1-5; D is possibly TRBD1 (6 bases). Trimming removed 0 bases from V and 2 bases from J, with 8 bases in between. The CDR3 runs 15 residues. The germline V gene encodes CDR1 SGHTA and CDR2 FQGNSA. CDR3 nucleotides: TGTGCCAGCAGCTTAGCAGGGGGAGGCAATCAGCCCCAGCATTTT. It yields the protein CASSLAGGGNQPQHF.

Relative to its sample, this clonotype is large. The library was built for alpha chains, so this beta chain is an off-target read and its size means little. The rearrangement uses TRBV7-2 and TRBJ1-3; D unclear. The germline V and J ends were trimmed by 3 bases and 0 bases, with 9 bases remaining between them. Germline CDR1 is SGHTA and CDR2 is FQGNSA. This CDR3 comprises 15 residues. The CDR3 DNA is TGTGCCAGCAGCTTTACACTACGCTCTGGAAACACCATATATTTT. It specifies CASSFTLRSGNTIYF.

This clonotype was detected a few times. This beta chain is a stray read from a library made for alpha chains; its abundance is not meaningful. This chain connects TRBV20-1 to TRBJ2-1; 7 bases fit TRBD2. The trim removed 3 bases at V and 9 bases at J, leaving 17 bases unmatched. Germline V CDR1 and CDR2: DFQATT, SNEGSKA (reference sequence). This CDR3 is built from 16 residues. The chain's CDR3 is CSARDLRGSVPFEQFF. The DNA for the CDR3 is TGCAGTGCTAGGGACCTTCGCGGGAGCGTCCCCTTTGAGCAGTTCTTC.

Turning to this clonotype: Sequence at one end of the junction differs from germline and may be a read error. With the library built for alpha chains, this beta chain is off target and its frequency is not meaningful. The chain carries TRBV20-1 and TRBJ2-2; no firm D call. CDR3 length: 15 residues. Per the germline V gene, CDR1 is DFQATT and CDR2 is SNEGSKA (reference sequence). For the CDR3, the DNA is TGCAGTGCAAGAGGCGCGAGGACGAACACCGGGGAGCTGTTTTTT. Amino acid sequence: CSARGARTNTGELFF.

To note about this clonotype: This beta chain is a stray sequence in a library constructed for alpha chains; its clone size is not meaningful. The chain is built from TRBV7-2 and TRBJ1-4; TRBD1 agrees at 9 bases. The CDR3 sequence is 17 residues long. CDR1 and CDR2 (germline): SGHTA, FQGNSA. V was pared by 5 bases and J by 3 bases, with 10 bases of the junction left unmatched. The CDR3 DNA follows: TGTGCCAGCAGCCCGGCGGGACAGGGTGGAGCTAATGAAAAACTGTTTTTT. It encodes CASSPAGQGGANEKLFF.

This clonotype is medium-sized by share. The library was designed around alpha chains, so this beta chain is a stray read whose abundance carries little weight. The chain joins TRBV7-8 to TRBJ1-2, with TRBD1 as a possible D gene (6 bases). Germline CDR1 SGHVS, CDR2 FQNEAQ. Between the trimmed V and J ends, which lost 3 bases and 8 bases, there was a span of 16 bases. There are 14 residues in the CDR3. The CDR3 spells CASSLGYRARGYTF. The CDR3 coding sequence is TGTGCCAGCAGCTTGGGATACAGGGCGCGGGGCTACACCTTC.

By share, this clonotype counts as large. This beta chain is off target for a library built for alpha chains, so its abundance means little. The chain is built from TRBV21-1 and TRBJ1-5; no DNA check was done on the table's D call, TRBD1. TRBV21-1 is tagged as a pseudogene. CDR3 length: 16 residues. The DNA for the CDR3 is TGTGCCAGCAGCAGAGAGACAGGGACGGTGGTTCAGCCCCAGCATTTT. Translated: CASSRETGTVVQPQHF.

This clonotype is categorized as large. A library made for alpha chains picked up this beta chain off target, so its size means little. The V call is TRBV30, the J call TRBJ1-1; weak D call: TRBD1 (5 bases). The CDR3 is 13 amino acids. Germline V CDR1 and CDR2: GTSNPN, SVGIG (reference sequence). The germline V and J ends were trimmed by 1 base and 0 bases, with 6 bases remaining between them. CDR3 in amino acids: CAWSEQVNTEAFF. CDR3 DNA: TGTGCCTGGAGTGAACAGGTGAACACTGAAGCTTTCTTT.

This clonotype is judged medium-sized (0.01 to 0.1%). Because this beta chain is a stray read in a library intended to capture alpha chains, its abundance should not be given much weight. The chain is built from TRBV12-3 or TRBV12-4 and TRBJ1-5; D uncertain. The CDR3 spans 18 residues. The V end was cut by 3 bases, the J end by 1 base, with 19 bases between. The CDR3 is CASSLYSGTSRSNQPQHF. In DNA form, the CDR3 reads TGTGCCAGCAGTTTGTATTCTGGCACCTCCAGGAGCAATCAGCCCCAGCATTTT.

Notes on this clonotype: This beta chain lies outside the target of a library built for alpha chains; its clone size means little. The chain is built from TRBV6-1 and TRBJ2-1; D is perhaps TRBD1 or TRBD2 (5 bases each). Germline-derived CDR1 and CDR2 are MNHNS and SASEGT. The CDR3 consists of 13 residues. Trimming cost V 5 bases and J 8 bases, with 13 bases left between them. The CDR3 here is CASSPRGRDEQFF. CDR3 in DNA: TGTGCCAGCAGTCCCCGGGGACGGGATGAGCAGTTCTTC.

This clonotype ranks as large. The size of this beta chain means little, since it is a stray read in a library made for alpha chains. The chain recombines TRBV7-8 with TRBJ1-2; TRBD1 aligns across 10 bases. The germline V gene encodes CDR1 SGHVS and CDR2 FQNEAQ. The CDR3 length is 14 residues. V trimming: 4 bases; J trimming: 7 bases; junction bases outside the gene matches: 6. The CDR3 is CASSWGGTGVGYTF. In DNA, the CDR3 is TGTGCCAGCAGCTGGGGCGGGACAGGGGTTGGCTACACCTTC.

By proportion, this clonotype is large. The library was built for alpha chains, so this beta chain is an off-target read and its size means little. The chain is built from TRBV12-3 or TRBV12-4 and TRBJ1-5; D is unclear. CDR3 length: 13 residues. Trimming cost V 5 bases and J 5 bases, with 10 bases left between them. The CDR3 region is CASSPQEDQPQHF. The CDR3, as DNA: TGTGCCAGCAGTCCGCAGGAAGATCAGCCCCAGCATTTT.

By sample fraction, this clonotype is medium-sized. The library was built for alpha chains, so this beta chain is an off-target read and its size means little. This chain links TRBV6-1 with TRBJ2-5; 16 positions match TRBD2. The CDR3 is 16 amino acids. Germline loops: CDR1 MNHNS, CDR2 SASEGT. J gave up 5 bases and V 3 bases, and 3 bases lay outside the gene matches. The DNA for the CDR3 is TGTGCCAGCAGTGAGGGACTAGCGGGGGGGCATGAGACCCAGTACTTC. This codes for CASSEGLAGGHETQYF.

In the case of this clonotype: This beta chain came through as a stray read in a library set up for alpha chains, and its size says little. The chain carries TRBV11-2 and TRBJ2-1; 8 bases agree with TRBD2. Germline CDR1 and CDR2: SGHAT and FQNNGV. The CDR3 has 15 residues. V shed 1 base, J shed 5 bases, and the junction held 4 bases outside the gene matches. The CDR3 DNA follows: TGTGCCAGCAGCTTAGGTAGCGGGGCCCACAATGAGCAGTTCTTC. Amino acids: CASSLGSGAHNEQFF.

By share of the sample, this clonotype is medium-sized. Since the library was made to target alpha chains, this beta chain is a stray read and its abundance is not meaningful. The rearrangement uses TRBV9 and TRBJ2-2; tentative D call: TRBD1 (5 bases). The CDR3 has 15 residues. V was trimmed by 0 bases and J by 5 bases, leaving 11 bases between them. Germline CDR1 and CDR2: SGDLS and YYNGEE. The CDR3 loop is CASSVDRIGTGELFF. CDR3 bases: TGTGCCAGCAGCGTAGACAGGATTGGGACCGGGGAGCTGTTTTTT.

This clonotype ranks as large. Within a library made for alpha chains, this beta chain is off target, and its count is uninformative. The rearrangement uses TRBV5-5 and TRBJ2-1; TRBD1 matches 7 bases. The V and J ends lost 3 bases and 9 bases, in that order; junction bases with no gene match: 6. Germline V gives CDR1 SGHKS, CDR2 YYEKEE (reference sequence). The CDR3 runs 13 residues. The DNA of the CDR3 is TGTGCCAGCAGCTGGCAGGGGGTCGGTGAGCAGTTCTTC. As protein: CASSWQGVGEQFF.

Comment on this clonotype: As an off-target read in a library built for alpha chains, this beta chain has a frequency of little significance. The rearrangement uses TRBV29-1 and TRBJ2-5, with D perhaps TRBD1 (5 bases). The CDR3 loop spans 13 amino acids. V lost 2 bases to trimming and J lost 1 base, with 8 bases between them. The germline gives CDR1 SQVTM, CDR2 ANQGSEA. The CDR3 is CSVETGVQETQYF. CDR3 coding DNA: TGCAGCGTTGAAACAGGAGTCCAAGAGACCCAGTACTTC.